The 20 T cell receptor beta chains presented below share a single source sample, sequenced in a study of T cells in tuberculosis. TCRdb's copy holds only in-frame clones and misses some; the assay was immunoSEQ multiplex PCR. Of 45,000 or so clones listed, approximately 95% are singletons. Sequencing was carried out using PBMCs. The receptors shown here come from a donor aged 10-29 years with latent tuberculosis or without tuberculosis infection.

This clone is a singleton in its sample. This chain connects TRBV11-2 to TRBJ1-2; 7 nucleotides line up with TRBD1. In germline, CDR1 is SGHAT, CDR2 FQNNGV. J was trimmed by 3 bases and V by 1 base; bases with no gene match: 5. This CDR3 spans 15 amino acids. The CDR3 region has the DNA TGTGCCAGCAGCTTAGGGTACGGACAGGACTATGGCTACACCTTC. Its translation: CASSLGYGQDYGYTF.

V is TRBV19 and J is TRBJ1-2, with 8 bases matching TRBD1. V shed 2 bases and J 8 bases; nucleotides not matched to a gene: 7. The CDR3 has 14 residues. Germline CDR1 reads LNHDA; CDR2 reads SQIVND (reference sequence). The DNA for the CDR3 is TGTGCCAGTAGTATATCCTACAGGGGGGAAGGCTACACCTTC. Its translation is CASSISYRGEGYTF.

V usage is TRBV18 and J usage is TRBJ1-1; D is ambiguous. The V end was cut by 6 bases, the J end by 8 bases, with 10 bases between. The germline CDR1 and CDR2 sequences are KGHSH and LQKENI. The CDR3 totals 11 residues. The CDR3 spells CASSPGREAFF. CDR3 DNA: TGTGCCAGCTCTCCGGGTCGGGAAGCTTTCTTT.

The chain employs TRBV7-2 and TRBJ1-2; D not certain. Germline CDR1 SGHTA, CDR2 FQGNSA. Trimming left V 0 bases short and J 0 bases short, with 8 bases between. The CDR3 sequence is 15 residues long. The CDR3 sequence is CASSLARNPNYGYTF. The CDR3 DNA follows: TGTGCCAGCAGCTTAGCGAGGAACCCTAACTATGGCTACACCTTC.

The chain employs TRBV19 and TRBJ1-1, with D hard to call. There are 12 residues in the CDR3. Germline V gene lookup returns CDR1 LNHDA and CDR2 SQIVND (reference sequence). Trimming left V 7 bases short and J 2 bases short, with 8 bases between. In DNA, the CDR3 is TGTGCCAGTATGCAGGTCAACACTGAAGCTTTCTTT. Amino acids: CASMQVNTEAFF.

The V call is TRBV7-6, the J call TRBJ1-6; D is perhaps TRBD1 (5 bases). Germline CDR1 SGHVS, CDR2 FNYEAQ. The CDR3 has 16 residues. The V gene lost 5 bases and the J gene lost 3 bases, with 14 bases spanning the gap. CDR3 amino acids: CASSLLADNYNSPLHF. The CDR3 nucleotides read TGTGCCAGCAGCCTCCTTGCGGACAACTATAATTCACCCCTCCACTTT.

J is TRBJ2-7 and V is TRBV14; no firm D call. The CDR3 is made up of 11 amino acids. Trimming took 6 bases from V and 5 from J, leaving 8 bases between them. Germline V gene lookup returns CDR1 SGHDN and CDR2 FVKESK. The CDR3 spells CASSRVHEQYF. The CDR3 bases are TGTGCCAGCAGTCGGGTCCACGAGCAGTACTTC.

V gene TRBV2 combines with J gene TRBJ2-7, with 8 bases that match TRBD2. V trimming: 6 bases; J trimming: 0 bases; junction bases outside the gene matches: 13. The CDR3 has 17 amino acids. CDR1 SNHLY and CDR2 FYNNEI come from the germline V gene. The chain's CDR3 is CASRQPPGLANSYEQYF. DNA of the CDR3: TGTGCCAGCAGGCAACCACCCGGACTAGCCAACTCCTACGAGCAGTACTTC.

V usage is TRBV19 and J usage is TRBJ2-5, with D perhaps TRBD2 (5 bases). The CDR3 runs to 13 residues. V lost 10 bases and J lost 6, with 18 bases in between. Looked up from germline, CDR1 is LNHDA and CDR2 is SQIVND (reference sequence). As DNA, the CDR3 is TGTGCCACAGCGTCGAGGGCTGGGAAGACCCAGTACTTC. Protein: CATASRAGKTQYF.

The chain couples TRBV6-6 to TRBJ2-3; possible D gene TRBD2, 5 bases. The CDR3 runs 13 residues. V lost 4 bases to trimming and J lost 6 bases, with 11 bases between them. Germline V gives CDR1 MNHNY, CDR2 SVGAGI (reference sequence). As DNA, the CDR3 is TGTGCCAGCAGTTTACTAGTCCGGGATACGCAGTATTTT. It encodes CASSLLVRDTQYF.

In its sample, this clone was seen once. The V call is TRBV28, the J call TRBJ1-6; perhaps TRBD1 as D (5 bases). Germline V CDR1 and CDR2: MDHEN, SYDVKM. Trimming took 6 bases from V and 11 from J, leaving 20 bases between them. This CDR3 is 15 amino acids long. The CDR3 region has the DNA TGTGCCAGCAGCTGGCAGGGAATCCGGCGCGCACCCCTCCACTTT. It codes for CASSWQGIRRAPLHF.

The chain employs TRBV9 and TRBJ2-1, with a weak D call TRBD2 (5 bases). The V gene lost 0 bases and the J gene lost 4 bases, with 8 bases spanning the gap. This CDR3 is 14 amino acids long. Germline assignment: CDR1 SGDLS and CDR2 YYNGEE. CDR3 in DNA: TGTGCCAGCAGCGTAGCGGGGAGATACAATGAGCAGTTCTTC. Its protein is CASSVAGRYNEQFF.

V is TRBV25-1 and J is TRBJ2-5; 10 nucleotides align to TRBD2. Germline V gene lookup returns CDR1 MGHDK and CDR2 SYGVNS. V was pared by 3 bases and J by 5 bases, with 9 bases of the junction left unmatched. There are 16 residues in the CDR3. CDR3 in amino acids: CASSEEGLAWVETQYF. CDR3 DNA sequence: TGTGCCAGCAGTGAGGAGGGACTAGCGTGGGTGGAGACCCAGTACTTC.

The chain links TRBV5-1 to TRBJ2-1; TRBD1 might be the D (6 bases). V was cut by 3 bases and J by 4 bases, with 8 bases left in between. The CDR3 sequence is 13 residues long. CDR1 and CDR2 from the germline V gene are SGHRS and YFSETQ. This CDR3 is CASSSTGYNEQFF. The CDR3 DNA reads TGCGCCAGCAGCTCAACAGGGTACAATGAGCAGTTCTTC.

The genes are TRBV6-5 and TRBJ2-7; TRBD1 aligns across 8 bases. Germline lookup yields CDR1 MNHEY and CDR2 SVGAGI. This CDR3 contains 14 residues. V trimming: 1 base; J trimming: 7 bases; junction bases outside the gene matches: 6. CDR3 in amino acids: CASSYFQGALEQYF. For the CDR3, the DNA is TGTGCCAGCAGTTACTTCCAGGGGGCGTTGGAGCAGTACTTC.

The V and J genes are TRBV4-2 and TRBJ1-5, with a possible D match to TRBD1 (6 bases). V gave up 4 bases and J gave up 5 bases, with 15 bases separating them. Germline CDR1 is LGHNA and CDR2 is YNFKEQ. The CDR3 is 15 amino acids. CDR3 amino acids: CASSPTQGEHQPQHF. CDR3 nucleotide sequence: TGTGCCAGCAGCCCCACACAGGGAGAGCATCAGCCCCAGCATTTT.

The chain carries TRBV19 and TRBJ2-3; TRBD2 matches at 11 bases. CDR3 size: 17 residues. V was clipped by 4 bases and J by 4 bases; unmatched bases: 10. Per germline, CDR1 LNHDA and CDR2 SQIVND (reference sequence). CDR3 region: CASSTRETSGAPDTQYF. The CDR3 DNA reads TGTGCCAGTAGTACAAGAGAGACTAGCGGGGCTCCAGATACGCAGTATTTT.

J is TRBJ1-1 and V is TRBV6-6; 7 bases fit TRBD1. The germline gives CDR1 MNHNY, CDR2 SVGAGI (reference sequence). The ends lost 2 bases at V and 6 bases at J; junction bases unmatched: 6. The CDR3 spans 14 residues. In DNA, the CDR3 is TGTGCCAGCAGTTACAGGGGGCCATGGGCTGAAGCTTTCTTT. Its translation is CASSYRGPWAEAFF.

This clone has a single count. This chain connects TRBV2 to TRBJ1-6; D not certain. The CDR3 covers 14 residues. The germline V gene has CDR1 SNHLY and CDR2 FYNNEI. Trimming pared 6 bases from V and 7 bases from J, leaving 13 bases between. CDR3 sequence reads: CASSVDGLNSPLHF. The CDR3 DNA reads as TGTGCCAGCAGCGTCGACGGACTAAATTCACCCCTCCACTTT.

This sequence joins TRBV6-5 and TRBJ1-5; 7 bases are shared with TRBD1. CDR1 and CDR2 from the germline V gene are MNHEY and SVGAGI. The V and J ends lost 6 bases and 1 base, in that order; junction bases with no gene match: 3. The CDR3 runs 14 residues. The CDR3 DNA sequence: TGTGCCAGCAGCAAACAGGGGAGCAATCAGCCCCAGCATTTT. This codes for CASSKQGSNQPQHF.